This TCR beta chain was recorded in a study of cytomegalovirus exposure and HLA in healthy donors. Details on this clone: The germline gene is not matched at one end of the junction; a read error may be the cause.

With 60 Vbeta and 13 Jbeta primers, the PCR was carried out. Only in-frame clones appear in the TCRdb table, and some are missing; sequencing was by immunoSEQ multiplex PCR. Of some 150,000 clones listed, 85% to 90% are singletons. The CDR3 extends over 16 amino acids. Looked up from germline, CDR1 is SEHNR and CDR2 is FQNEAQ (reference sequence). The chain recombines TRBV7-9 with TRBJ1-1; 7 bases are shared with TRBD1. The source is a woman in her twenties or thirties in good health and CMV-seronegative. Specimen: PBMCs. CDR3 loop: CASSLAATGANTKAFF. The CDR3 DNA follows: TGTGCCAGCAGCTTAGCAGCCACAGGGGCGAACACTAAAGCTTTCTTT.